The text below deals with one T cell receptor (beta chain). Antigen unknown. The data were produced by immunoSEQ multiplex PCR, yet TCRdb's version contains in-frame clones alone and is incomplete. The profile shows about 15,000 clones, about two thirds of them singletons. These data belong to a study of chemoradiotherapy in HPV16-positive cancers. Study-wide findings and caveats: Candidate HPV-specific clones and E7-related TCR motifs grew in tumor during treatment.

In germline, CDR1 is MNHEY, CDR2 SVGAGI. The CDR3 loop spans 11 amino acids. V lost 6 bases, J lost 7 bases, and 9 bases lay in between. This chain links TRBV6-5 with TRBJ1-2; perhaps TRBD1 as D (5 bases). The source was tumor tissue, collected from a patient who underwent chemoradiotherapy. This TCR derives from a human donor with HPV-associated anogenital cancer. In DNA, the CDR3 is TGTGCCAGCAGCCAGGGCGGTGGCTACACCTTC. Translating it yields CASSQGGGYTF.